Following are 20 T cell receptor beta chains from one sample sequenced in a study of cytomegalovirus exposure and HLA in healthy donors (TCRdb year 2017). Receptors were amplified or captured by the immunoSEQ multiplex PCR assay. TCRdb obtained this table from immuneACCESS and retained in-frame rearrangements with V and J assigned. These tables miss some clones; where compared with another copy, unresolved V genes account for less than half of the shortfall, and the remainder is unexplained. The sample table records roughly 100,000 clones; roughly 86% of these occur just once. Together, the top ten hold roughly 4% of the sample. The sample was PBMCs. Receptors were obtained from a woman aged 18-29 years in good health and CMV-seropositive.

The V call is TRBV9, the J call TRBJ2-3; tentatively, D is TRBD1 (6 bases). V was shortened by 5 bases and J by 0 bases, with 10 bases between the two germline ends. This CDR3 contains 14 residues. From germline, CDR1 is SGDLS and CDR2 YYNGEE. CDR3 sequence (DNA): TGTGCCAGCAGTTTACAGGGTAGCACAGATACGCAGTATTTT. Amino acid sequence: CASSLQGSTDTQYF.

This chain uses TRBV19 with TRBJ1-5, with unresolved D. Germline V CDR1 and CDR2: LNHDA, SQIVND (reference sequence). The V end was cut by 5 bases, the J end by 3 bases, with 8 bases between. CDR3 length: 13 residues. Written as DNA, the CDR3 is TGTGCCAGTAGTGTCCAGGACAATCAGCCCCAGCATTTT. Translating gives CASSVQDNQPQHF.

This clone was recorded once. The chain is built from TRBV19 and TRBJ2-7, with TRBD1 matching over 8 bases. V lost 5 bases to trimming and J lost 4 bases; unmatched junction nucleotides: 4. This CDR3 contains 13 residues. Germline CDR1 and CDR2: LNHDA and SQIVND (reference sequence). The CDR3 bases are TGTGCCAGTAGTCCCGACAGGGGATACGAGCAGTACTTC. This encodes CASSPDRGYEQYF.

This chain uses TRBV19 with TRBJ2-7, with TRBD1 matching over 9 bases. This CDR3 spans 13 amino acids. The V gene's germline CDR1 is LNHDA and CDR2 SQIVND (reference sequence). V shed 5 bases, J shed 4 bases, and the junction held 3 bases outside the gene matches. The CDR3 nucleotides read TGTGCCAGTAGTCGGACAGGGGAGTACGAGCAGTACTTC. Translating gives CASSRTGEYEQYF.

The J gene is TRBJ2-7, the V gene TRBV5-1, with D perhaps matching TRBD2 (6 bases). The length of the CDR3 is 15 residues. Trimming shortened V by 0 bases and J by 4 bases, and 14 bases separated the two germline ends. Germline lookup yields CDR1 SGHRS and CDR2 YFSETQ. CDR3 sequence: CASSLESLAFYEQYF. The DNA of the CDR3 is TGCGCCAGCAGCTTGGAGAGCCTAGCGTTTTACGAGCAGTACTTC.

V is TRBV7-9 and J is TRBJ2-1; the D gene is possibly TRBD2 (6 bases). CDR3 length: 15 residues. Trimming cost V 6 bases and J 3 bases, with 15 bases left between them. Per the germline V gene, CDR1 is SEHNR and CDR2 is FQNEAQ (reference sequence). The CDR3 nucleotides read TGTGCCAGCAGAAAGGAGGGAATCAGCTACAATGAGCAGTTCTTC. Translating it yields CASRKEGISYNEQFF. The full variable domain, completed using reference TRBV7-9 and TRBJ2-1, is DTGVSQNPRHKITKRGQNVTFRCDPISEHNRLYWYRQTLGQGPEFLTYFQNEAQLEKSRLLSDRFSAERPKGSFSTLEIQRTEQGDSAMYLCASRKEGISYNEQFFGPGTRLTVL.

The chain links TRBV4-1 to TRBJ1-2; 9 nucleotides line up with TRBD1. After removal of 2 bases from V and 7 bases from J, the junction contained 8 bases not matched to a gene. This CDR3 has 15 residues. Germline CDR1 MGHRA, CDR2 YSYEKL. Here the CDR3 DNA reads TGCGCCAGCAGCCAACACCGGGACAGGGATCTTGGCTACACCTTC. This codes for CASSQHRDRDLGYTF.

A word on this clone: Other DNA sequences in this sample translate to the same CDR3. The V and J genes are TRBV4-1 and TRBJ1-3, with a tentative D call TRBD1 (5 bases). V was clipped by 4 bases and J by 8 bases, with 9 bases between them. Looked up from germline, CDR1 is MGHRA and CDR2 is YSYEKL. This CDR3 comprises 12 residues. The CDR3 spells CASSPGGDTIYF. The CDR3 DNA reads as TGCGCCAGCAGCCCTGGGGGGGACACCATATATTTT.

Only one count was recorded for this clone. This chain connects TRBV5-1 to TRBJ1-5; D is uncertain. The CDR3 contains 15 residues. Per germline, CDR1 SGHRS and CDR2 YFSETQ. Trimming left V 0 bases short and J 0 bases short, with 7 bases between. As DNA, the CDR3 is TGCGCCAGCAGCTTGGTCGGGGATAGCAATCAGCCCCAGCATTTT. It specifies CASSLVGDSNQPQHF.

V gene TRBV18 combines with J gene TRBJ2-7, with TRBD1 matching 11 bases. Germline CDR1 is KGHSH and CDR2 is LQKENI. J gave up 4 bases and V 8 bases, and 7 bases lay outside the gene matches. The CDR3 sequence is 14 residues long. CDR3 amino acids: CASQPGQGDYEQYF. The CDR3 nucleotides read TGTGCCAGCCAGCCGGGACAGGGGGATTACGAGCAGTACTTC. Full variable domain (outside the CDR3, taken from reference TRBV18 and TRBJ2-7): NAGVMQNPRHLVRRRGQEARLRCSPMKGHSHVYWYRQLPEEGLKFMVYLQKENIIDESGMPKERFSAEFPKEGPSILRIQQVVRGDSAAYFCASQPGQGDYEQYFGPGTRLTVT.

J is TRBJ1-4 and V is TRBV4-1; TRBD1 aligns across 10 bases. This CDR3 is 17 amino acids long. J lost 2 bases, V lost 4 bases, and 7 bases had no gene match. Per the germline V gene, CDR1 is MGHRA and CDR2 is YSYEKL. DNA of the CDR3: TGCGCCAGCAGCCGTGGGACAGGGGCGGGTACTAATGAAAAACTGTTTTTT. It specifies CASSRGTGAGTNEKLFF.

V gene TRBV7-9 combines with J gene TRBJ1-2, with 11 bases that match TRBD1. From germline, CDR1 is SEHNR and CDR2 FQNEAQ (reference sequence). The V segment lost 3 bases and the J segment 6 bases; nucleotides outside the gene matches: 6. The CDR3 sequence is 15 residues long. The CDR3 sequence: CASSLPGQGVHGYTF. The CDR3 DNA sequence: TGTGCCAGCAGCTTGCCGGGACAGGGGGTACATGGCTACACCTTC.

Remarks on this clone: One junction end disagrees with the germline gene, perhaps due to a read error. The gene calls are TRBV7-7 and TRBJ2-7; 7 bases agree with TRBD1. The CDR3 extends over 13 amino acids. Germline V lookup: CDR1 SSHAT, CDR2 FNYEAQ (reference sequence). The CDR3 reads CASSLGDSYEQYF. CDR3 nucleotide sequence: TGTGCTAGCAGCTTGGGGGACAGCTACGAGCAGTACTTC.

This chain uses TRBV27 with TRBJ2-1; 7 bases fit TRBD2. V gave up 6 bases and J gave up 9 bases; unmatched junction bases: 5. Per germline, CDR1 MNHEY and CDR2 SMNVEV (reference sequence). The length of the CDR3 is 12 residues. The CDR3 sequence is CASSGLVSEQFF. The CDR3 DNA is TGTGCCAGCAGCGGACTAGTAAGTGAGCAGTTCTTC.

The chain links TRBV10-3 to TRBJ2-2; 7 bases match TRBD1. Trimming removed 9 bases from V and 7 bases from J; junction bases left unmatched: 5. The CDR3 extends over 12 amino acids. Looked up from germline, CDR1 is ENHRY and CDR2 is SYGVKD. CDR3: CAITGDGGELFF. DNA for the CDR3: TGTGCCATTACAGGGGACGGCGGGGAGCTGTTTTTT.

The chain has TRBV10-3 and TRBJ1-4, with 11 bases identical to TRBD1. The germline CDR1 and CDR2 sequences are ENHRY and SYGVKD. V lost 2 bases and J lost 2; bases outside the gene matches: 4. CDR3 size: 17 residues. The CDR3 loop reads CAISETGTGGTNEKLFF. CDR3 DNA: TGTGCCATCAGTGAGACCGGGACAGGGGGTACTAATGAAAAACTGTTTTTT.

This chain uses TRBV10-3 with TRBJ2-3; D may be TRBD2 (5 bases). CDR3 length: 14 amino acids. Germline CDR1 is ENHRY and CDR2 is SYGVKD. V dropped 5 bases and J dropped 5 bases, with 14 bases sitting between them. CDR3 coding DNA: TGTGCCATCAGTACTACTGGACTCAAAGATACGCAGTATTTT. Translated: CAISTTGLKDTQYF.

The rearrangement links TRBV29-1 to TRBJ2-3; D is possibly TRBD2 (6 bases). The germline CDR1 and CDR2 sequences are SQVTM and ANQGSEA. Trimming cost V 5 bases and J 2 bases, with 11 bases left between them. The CDR3 is 13 residues long. Written as DNA, the CDR3 is TGCAGCGTTCGTGGGGGGTACACAGATACGCAGTATTTT. Protein sequence: CSVRGGYTDTQYF.

The chain has TRBV18 and TRBJ2-2; the match to TRBD2 covers 10 bases. Losses at the gene ends were 3 bases for V and 5 bases for J; bases not matched to a gene: 6. CDR1 and CDR2 (germline): KGHSH, LQKENI. CDR3 length: 16 amino acids. The CDR3 DNA reads TGTGCCAGCTCACCGCTGGGACTAGCGATAACCGGGGAGCTGTTTTTT. Translation: CASSPLGLAITGELFF.

This clone came up once. The J gene is TRBJ2-1, the V gene TRBV7-3, with TRBD1 matching over 10 bases. Trimming removed 6 bases from V and 8 bases from J; junction bases left unmatched: 10. The germline CDR1 and CDR2 sequences are SGHTA and FQGTGA. The length of the CDR3 is 15 residues. The CDR3, as DNA: TGTGCCAGCAGTACCGGGACAGGGGAGATCGATGAGCAGTTCTTC. It specifies CASSTGTGEIDEQFF. Complete variable domain (other parts from reference TRBV7-3 and TRBJ2-1): GAGVSQTPSNKVTEKGKYVELRCDPISGHTALYWYRQSLGQGPEFLIYFQGTGAADDSGLPNDRFFAVRPEGSVSTLKIQRTERGDSAVYLCASSTGTGEIDEQFFGPGTRLTVL.